This T cell receptor (beta chain) was sequenced in a study of T-cell reconstitution after alpha-beta-depleted transplantation in children. Points from the study as a whole: Newly generated T cells supplied most T-cell counts and diversity one year post-transplant. After transplant, high TCRbeta diversity at day 60 in some patients arose from surviving recipient T cells and thymic progenitors. Approximately two months post-transplant, alpha-beta T cells reportedly originated from several hundred expanded graft clones.

Unique molecular identifiers were incorporated into the prepared TCRbeta library. TCRdb redid the calling of the PCR reads with MiXCR, one entry per CDR3 protein. The sample contains about 980,000 distinct CDR3 sequences, roughly 29% of which appear only once. A remark on this clonotype: The target antigen is unknown.

Here the sequenced sample was PBMCs, mostly from graft donor cells, taken 360 days after TCRalphabeta/CD19-depleted stem cell transplant. The sequence came from a boy in the first two years of life who had a stem cell transplant for SCID, so the T cells may come from the graft donor.

As DNA, the CDR3 is TGTGCCAGCAGCCAAGAACCCCCCGGGACAAATACTGGAAACACCATATATTTT. Amino acids: CASSQEPPGTNTGNTIYF. This rearrangement joins TRBV3-1 to TRBJ1-3; D may be TRBD1 (6 bases). The CDR3 consists of 18 residues. From germline, CDR1 is LGHDT and CDR2 YNNKEL (reference sequence). V lost 0 bases, J lost 2 bases, and 17 bases lay in between.